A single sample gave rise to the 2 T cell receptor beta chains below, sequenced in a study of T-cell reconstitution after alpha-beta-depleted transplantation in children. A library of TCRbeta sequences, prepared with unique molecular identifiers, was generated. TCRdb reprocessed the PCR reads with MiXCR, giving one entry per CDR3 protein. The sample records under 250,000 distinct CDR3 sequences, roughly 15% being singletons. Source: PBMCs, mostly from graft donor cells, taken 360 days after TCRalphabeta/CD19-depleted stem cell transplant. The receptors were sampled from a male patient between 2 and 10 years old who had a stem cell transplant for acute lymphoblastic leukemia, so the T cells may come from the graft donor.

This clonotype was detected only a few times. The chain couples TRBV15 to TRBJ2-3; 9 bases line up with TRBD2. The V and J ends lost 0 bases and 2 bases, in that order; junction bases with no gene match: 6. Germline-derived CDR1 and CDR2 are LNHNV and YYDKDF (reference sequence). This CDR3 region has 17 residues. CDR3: CATSRDGSGGHTDTQYF. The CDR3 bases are TGTGCCACCAGCAGAGATGGTAGCGGGGGACACACAGATACGCAGTATTTT.

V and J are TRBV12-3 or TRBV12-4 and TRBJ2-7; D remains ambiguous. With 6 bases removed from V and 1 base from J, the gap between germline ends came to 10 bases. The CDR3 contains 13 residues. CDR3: CASRDQASYEQYF. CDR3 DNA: TGTGCCAGCAGGGATCAGGCGTCCTACGAGCAGTACTTC.